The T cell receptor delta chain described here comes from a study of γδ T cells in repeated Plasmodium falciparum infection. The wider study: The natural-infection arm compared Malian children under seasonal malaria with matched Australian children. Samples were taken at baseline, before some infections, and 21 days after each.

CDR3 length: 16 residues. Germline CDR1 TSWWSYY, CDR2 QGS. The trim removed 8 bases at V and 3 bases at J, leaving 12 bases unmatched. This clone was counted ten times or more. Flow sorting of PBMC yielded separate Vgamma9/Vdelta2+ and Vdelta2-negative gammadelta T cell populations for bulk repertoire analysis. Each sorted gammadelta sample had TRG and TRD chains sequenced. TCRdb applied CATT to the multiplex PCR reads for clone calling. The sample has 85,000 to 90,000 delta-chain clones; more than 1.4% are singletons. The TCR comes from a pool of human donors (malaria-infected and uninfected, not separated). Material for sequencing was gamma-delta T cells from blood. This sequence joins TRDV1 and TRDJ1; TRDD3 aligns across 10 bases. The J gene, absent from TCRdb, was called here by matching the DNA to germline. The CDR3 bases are TGTGCTCTTATGAGTGCCTACTGGGGGATCCCCGATAAACTCATCTTT. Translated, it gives CALMSAYWGIPDKLIF.